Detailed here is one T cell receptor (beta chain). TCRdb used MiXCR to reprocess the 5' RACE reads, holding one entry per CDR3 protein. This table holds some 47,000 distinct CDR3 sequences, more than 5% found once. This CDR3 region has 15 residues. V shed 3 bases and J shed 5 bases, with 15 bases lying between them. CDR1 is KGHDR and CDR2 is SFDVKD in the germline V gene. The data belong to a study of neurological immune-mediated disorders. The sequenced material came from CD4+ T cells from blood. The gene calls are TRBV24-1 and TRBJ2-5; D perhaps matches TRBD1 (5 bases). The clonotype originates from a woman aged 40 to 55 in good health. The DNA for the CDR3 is TGTGCCACCAGTGATACACAGGCGCCGTGGGAGACCCAGTACTTC. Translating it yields CATSDTQAPWETQYF.